This T cell receptor (beta chain) was obtained from a study of blood T cells in healthy people across ages. Whole-study results and caveats: With donor CMV status unknown, expanded clonotype changes were possibly confounded.

This clonotype was seen more than once but under ten times. Antigen specificity is unknown. It was with a sample-barcoded 5' primer and a J-beta primer mix that a second PCR of about 6 to 12 cycles was run. MiXCR, applied by TCRdb to the 5' RACE reads, yields one record per CDR3 protein. In the table there are some 850,000 distinct CDR3 sequences, 20% to 30% of which are singletons. Germline V gene data show CDR1 as MNHEY and CDR2 as SVGEGT. The CDR3 has 16 amino acids. J was trimmed by 4 bases and V by 0 bases; bases with no gene match: 5. Every sample yielded at least 6.5 million isolated PBMCs. The same data also contributed to another study, on T cells of mothers and their children. That paper notes: There were over 10 million TCR beta CDR3 reads from each mother and approximately 2.9 million from each child. Pairs that are related and pairs that are unrelated have TCR recombination output shaped similarly by thymic selection.

Material: blood. V usage is TRBV6-2 or TRBV6-3 and J usage is TRBJ2-5; 10 bases match TRBD1. The clonotype originates from a boy aged 5-17 years in good health. CDR3 protein: CASSYSGTGAVETQYF. DNA for the CDR3: TGTGCCAGCAGTTACTCCGGGACAGGGGCGGTAGAGACCCAGTACTTC.